Included here is one TCR beta chain sequence, with context. The antigen is undetermined. Produced via immunoSEQ multiplex PCR; TCRdb's table is partial and in-frame only. The sample carries about 52,000 clones, around 80% recorded once. The germline gives CDR1 MGHRA, CDR2 YSYEKL. This CDR3 is 17 amino acids long. The trim removed 0 bases at V and 0 bases at J, leaving 5 bases unmatched. The data originate from a study of T cells in localized non-small cell lung cancer. Study results and caveats: Prolonged overall survival went with higher T cell density in the blood.

The rearrangement links TRBV4-1 to TRBJ2-3; the match to TRBD2 covers 8 bases. The input for sequencing was PBMCs, taken before any cancer treatment. The TCR sequence derives from a woman aged 35 to 70 with stage II lung adenocarcinoma. CDR3 amino acids: CASSQDRGGGSTDTQYF. CDR3 nucleotide sequence: TGCGCCAGCAGCCAAGATCGGGGCGGGGGGAGCACAGATACGCAGTATTTT.